A selection of T cell receptor beta chains follows, all from one sample in a study of T cell responses to AZD1222 COVID-19 vaccine. TCRdb keeps only in-frame clones here, not all; method: immunoSEQ multiplex PCR. The data contain about 120,000 clones, roughly 93% of them singletons. The specimen was peripheral blood, collected on day 0 of AZD1222 vaccination. The receptor source for this set is an adult in good health. The CDR3 runs from the conserved cysteine through the conserved F or W. Fields, in order: CDR3 length, J gene, V gene, CDR3 protein.

CDR3 length: 15
J gene: TRBJ2-7
V gene: TRBV5-1
CDR3 protein: CASSAGQGAIHEQYF

CDR3 length: 11
J gene: TRBJ1-1
V gene: TRBV30
CDR3 protein: CAWIRGLEAFF

CDR3 length: 13
J gene: TRBJ1-4
V gene: TRBV12-3/TRBV12-4
CDR3 protein: CASSSATNEKLFF

CDR3 length: 13
J gene: TRBJ1-2
V gene: TRBV2
CDR3 protein: CASTDPGTKGYTF

CDR3 length: 14
J gene: TRBJ2-1
V gene: TRBV6-5
CDR3 protein: CASSRGSKYNEQFF

CDR3 length: 15
J gene: TRBJ2-3
V gene: TRBV4-3
CDR3 protein: CASSQAPASTDTQYF

CDR3 length: 11
J gene: TRBJ2-1
V gene: TRBV2
CDR3 protein: CASRYIAGQFF

CDR3 length: 14
J gene: TRBJ1-1
V gene: TRBV6-5
CDR3 protein: CASTSTGGGTEAFF

CDR3 length: 15
J gene: TRBJ2-3
V gene: TRBV6-1
CDR3 protein: CASRDTGRGTDTQYF

CDR3 length: 16
J gene: TRBJ2-4
V gene: TRBV9
CDR3 protein: CASSAYRGGAKNIQYF

CDR3 length: 14
J gene: TRBJ1-1
V gene: TRBV19
CDR3 protein: CASSVGQGDTEAFF

CDR3 length: 12
J gene: TRBJ1-2
V gene: TRBV10-3
CDR3 protein: CAITSGNYGYTF

CDR3 length: 14
J gene: TRBJ2-7
V gene: TRBV3-1/TRBV3-2
CDR3 protein: CASSHSSGGYEQYF

CDR3 length: 18
J gene: TRBJ1-2
V gene: TRBV6-1
CDR3 protein: CASSEFPFGQGANSGYTF

CDR3 length: 16
J gene: TRBJ1-5
V gene: TRBV15
CDR3 protein: CATSRDRDRGNQPQHF

CDR3 length: 14
J gene: TRBJ1-1
V gene: TRBV6-6
CDR3 protein: CASSYSTGVREAFF

CDR3 length: 15
J gene: TRBJ2-3
V gene: TRBV7-2
CDR3 protein: CASSLNAPPTDTQYF

CDR3 length: 16
J gene: TRBJ1-2
V gene: TRBV9
CDR3 protein: CASSGEGAGANYGYTF

CDR3 length: 18
J gene: TRBJ2-4
V gene: TRBV4-1
CDR3 protein: CASSQGRSFGRVKNIQYF

CDR3 length: 17
J gene: TRBJ1-1
V gene: TRBV27
CDR3 protein: CASSPGQVRPANTEAFF

CDR3 length: 12
J gene: TRBJ1-2
V gene: TRBV28
CDR3 protein: CASSSSSYGYTF

CDR3 length: 14
J gene: TRBJ2-3
V gene: TRBV7-9
CDR3 protein: CASSLARAADTQYF

CDR3 length: 19
J gene: TRBJ1-1
V gene: TRBV1
CDR3 protein: CTSSQIGRDRGRSGLEAFF

CDR3 length: 17
J gene: TRBJ1-3
V gene: TRBV7-8
CDR3 protein: CASSLNPGGFSGNTIYF

CDR3 length: 16
J gene: TRBJ2-1
V gene: TRBV13
CDR3 protein: CASSSWTRSSYNEQFF